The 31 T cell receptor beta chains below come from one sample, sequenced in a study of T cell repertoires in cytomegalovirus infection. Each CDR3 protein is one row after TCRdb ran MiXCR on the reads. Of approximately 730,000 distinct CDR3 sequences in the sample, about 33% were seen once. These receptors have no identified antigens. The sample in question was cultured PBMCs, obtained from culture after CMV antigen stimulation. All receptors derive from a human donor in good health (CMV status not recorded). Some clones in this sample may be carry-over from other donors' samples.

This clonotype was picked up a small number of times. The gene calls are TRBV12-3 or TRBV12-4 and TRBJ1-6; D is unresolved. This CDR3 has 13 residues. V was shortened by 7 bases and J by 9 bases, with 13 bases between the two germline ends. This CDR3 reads CASTLAGVSPLHF. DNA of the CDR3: TGTGCCAGCACCCTCGCTGGGGTTTCACCCCTCCACTTT.

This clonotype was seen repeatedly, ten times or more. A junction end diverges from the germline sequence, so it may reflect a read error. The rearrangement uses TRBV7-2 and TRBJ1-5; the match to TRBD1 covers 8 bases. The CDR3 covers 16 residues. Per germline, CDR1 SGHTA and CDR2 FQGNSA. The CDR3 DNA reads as TGTGCCAGCAGCCCAGGACAGGGCCGTCTCGATCAACCCCAGCATTTT. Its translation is CASSPGQGRLDQPQHF.

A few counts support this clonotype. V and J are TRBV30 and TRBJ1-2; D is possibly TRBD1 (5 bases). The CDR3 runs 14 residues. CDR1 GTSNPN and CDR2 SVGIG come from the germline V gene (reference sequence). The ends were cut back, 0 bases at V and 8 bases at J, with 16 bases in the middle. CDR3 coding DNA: TGTGCCTGGAGTGTCGGCGCGGGGGTCCGAGGCTACACCTTC. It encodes CAWSVGAGVRGYTF.

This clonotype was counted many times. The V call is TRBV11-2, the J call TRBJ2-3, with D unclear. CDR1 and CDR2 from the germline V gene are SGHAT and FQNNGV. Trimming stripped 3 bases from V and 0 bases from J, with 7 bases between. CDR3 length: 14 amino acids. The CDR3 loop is CASSFRASTDTQYF. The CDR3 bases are TGTGCCAGCAGCTTTCGGGCTAGCACAGATACGCAGTATTTT. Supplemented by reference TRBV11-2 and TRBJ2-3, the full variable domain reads EAGVAQSPRYKIIEKRQSVAFWCNPISGHATLYWYQQILGQGPKLLIQFQNNGVVDDSQLPKDRFSAERLKGVDSTLKIQPAKLEDSAVYLCASSFRASTDTQYFGPGTRLTVL.

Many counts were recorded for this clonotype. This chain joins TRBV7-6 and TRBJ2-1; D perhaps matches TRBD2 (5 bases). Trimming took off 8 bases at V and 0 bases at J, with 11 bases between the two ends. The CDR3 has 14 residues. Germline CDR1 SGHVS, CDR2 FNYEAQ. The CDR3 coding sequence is TGTGCCAGCGCGACGGGAAACTCCTACAATGAGCAGTTCTTC. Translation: CASATGNSYNEQFF. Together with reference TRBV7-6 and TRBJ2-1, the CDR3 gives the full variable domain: GAGVSQSPRYKVTKRGQDVALRCDPISGHVSLYWYRQALGQGPEFLTYFNYEAQQDKSGLPNDRFSAERPEGSISTLTIQRTEQRDSAMYRCASATGNSYNEQFFGPGTRLTVL.

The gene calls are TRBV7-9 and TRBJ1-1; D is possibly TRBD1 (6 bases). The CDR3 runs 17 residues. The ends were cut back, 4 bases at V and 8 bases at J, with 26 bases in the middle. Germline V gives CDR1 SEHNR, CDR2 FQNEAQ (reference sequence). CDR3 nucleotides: TGTGCCAGCAGCTCTGCCATAAAACAACAGGGACGCCTAGAAGCTTTCTTT. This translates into CASSSAIKQQGRLEAFF.

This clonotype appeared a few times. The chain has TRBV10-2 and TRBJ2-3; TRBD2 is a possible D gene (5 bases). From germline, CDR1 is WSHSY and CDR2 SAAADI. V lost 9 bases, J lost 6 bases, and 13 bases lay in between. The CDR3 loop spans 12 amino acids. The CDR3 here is CASSGSGDTQYF. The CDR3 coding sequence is TGCGCCAGTTCTGGGAGTGGGGATACGCAGTATTTT.

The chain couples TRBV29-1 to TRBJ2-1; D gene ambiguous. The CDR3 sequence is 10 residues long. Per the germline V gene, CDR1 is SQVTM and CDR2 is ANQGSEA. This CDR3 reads CRNMVAEQFF. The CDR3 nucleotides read TGCAGGAATATGGTGGCTGAGCAGTTCTTC.

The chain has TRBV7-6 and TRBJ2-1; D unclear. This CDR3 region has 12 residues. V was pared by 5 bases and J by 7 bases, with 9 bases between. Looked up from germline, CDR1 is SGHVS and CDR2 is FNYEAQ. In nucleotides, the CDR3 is TGTGCCAGCAGCCACGACTTTAATGAGCAGTTCTTC. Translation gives CASSHDFNEQFF.

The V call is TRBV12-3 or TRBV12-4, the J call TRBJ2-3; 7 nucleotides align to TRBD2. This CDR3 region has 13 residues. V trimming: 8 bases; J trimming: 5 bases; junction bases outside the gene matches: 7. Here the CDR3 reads CASALASLDTQYF. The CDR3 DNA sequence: TGTGCCAGCGCACTAGCGTCTTTAGATACGCAGTATTTT.

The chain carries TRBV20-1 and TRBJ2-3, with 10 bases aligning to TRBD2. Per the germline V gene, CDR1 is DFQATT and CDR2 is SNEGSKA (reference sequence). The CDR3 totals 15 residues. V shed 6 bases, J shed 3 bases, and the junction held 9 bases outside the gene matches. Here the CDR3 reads CSAISGGGDTDTQYF. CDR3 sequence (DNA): TGCAGTGCCATAAGCGGGGGGGGGGATACAGATACGCAGTATTTT.

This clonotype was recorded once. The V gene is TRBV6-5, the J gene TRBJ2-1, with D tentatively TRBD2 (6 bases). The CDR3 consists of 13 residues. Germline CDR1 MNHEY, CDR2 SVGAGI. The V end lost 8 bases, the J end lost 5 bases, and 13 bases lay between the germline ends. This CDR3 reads CASRRRRDNEQFF. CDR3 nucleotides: TGTGCCAGCCGGAGACGGAGGGACAATGAGCAGTTCTTC.

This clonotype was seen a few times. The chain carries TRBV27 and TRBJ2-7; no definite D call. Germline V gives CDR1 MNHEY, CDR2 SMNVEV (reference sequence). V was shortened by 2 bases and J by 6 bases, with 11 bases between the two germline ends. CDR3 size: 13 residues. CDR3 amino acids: CASSLGLTAEQYF. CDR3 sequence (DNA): TGTGCCAGCAGTTTAGGTTTGACGGCCGAGCAGTACTTC.

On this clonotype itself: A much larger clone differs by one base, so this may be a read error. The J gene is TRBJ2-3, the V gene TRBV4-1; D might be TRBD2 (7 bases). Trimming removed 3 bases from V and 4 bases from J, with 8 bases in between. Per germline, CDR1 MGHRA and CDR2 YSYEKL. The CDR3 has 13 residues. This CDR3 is CASSHGGPDTQYF. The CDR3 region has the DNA TGCGCCAGCAGCCACGGGGGGCCAGATACGCAGTATTTT.

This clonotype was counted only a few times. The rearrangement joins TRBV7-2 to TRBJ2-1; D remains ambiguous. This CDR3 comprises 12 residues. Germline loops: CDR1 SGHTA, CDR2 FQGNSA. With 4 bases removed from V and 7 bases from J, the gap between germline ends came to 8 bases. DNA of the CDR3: TGTGCCAGCAGCTCCCCTAGTAATGAGCAGTTCTTC. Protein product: CASSSPSNEQFF.

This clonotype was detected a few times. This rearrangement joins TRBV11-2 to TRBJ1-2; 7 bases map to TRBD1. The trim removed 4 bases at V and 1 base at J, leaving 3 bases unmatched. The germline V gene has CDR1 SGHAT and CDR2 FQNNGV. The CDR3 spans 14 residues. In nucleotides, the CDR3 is TGTGCCAGCAGCTGGGGACAGCGTAACTATGGCTACACCTTC. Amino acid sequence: CASSWGQRNYGYTF.

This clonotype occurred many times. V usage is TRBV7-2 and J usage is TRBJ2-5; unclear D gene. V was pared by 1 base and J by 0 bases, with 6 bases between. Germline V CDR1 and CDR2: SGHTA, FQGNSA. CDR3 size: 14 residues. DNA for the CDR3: TGTGCCAGCAGCTTAGTACGGGACCAAGAGACCCAGTACTTC. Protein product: CASSLVRDQETQYF.

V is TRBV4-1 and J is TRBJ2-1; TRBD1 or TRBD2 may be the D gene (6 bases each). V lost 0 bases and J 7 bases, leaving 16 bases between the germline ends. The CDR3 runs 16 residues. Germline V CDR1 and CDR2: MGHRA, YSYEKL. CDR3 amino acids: CASSQEGGLVGNEQFF. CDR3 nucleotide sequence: TGCGCCAGCAGCCAAGAAGGGGGGTTGGTGGGGAATGAGCAGTTCTTC.

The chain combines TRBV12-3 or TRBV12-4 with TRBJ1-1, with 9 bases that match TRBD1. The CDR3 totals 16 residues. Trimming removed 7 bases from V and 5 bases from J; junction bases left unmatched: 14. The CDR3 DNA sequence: TGTGCCAGCACCCCCTACCGGGACAGGGTGCGTACTGAAGCTTTCTTT. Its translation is CASTPYRDRVRTEAFF.

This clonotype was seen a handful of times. This chain's CDR3 is CASSPWQNYGYTF. In DNA form, the CDR3 reads TGTGCCAGCTCACCTTGGCAGAACTATGGCTACACCTTC. The chain employs TRBV18 and TRBJ1-2; no firm D call. The CDR3 is 13 residues long. Trimming pared 3 bases from V and 2 bases from J, leaving 7 bases between. Germline CDR1 KGHSH, CDR2 LQKENI.

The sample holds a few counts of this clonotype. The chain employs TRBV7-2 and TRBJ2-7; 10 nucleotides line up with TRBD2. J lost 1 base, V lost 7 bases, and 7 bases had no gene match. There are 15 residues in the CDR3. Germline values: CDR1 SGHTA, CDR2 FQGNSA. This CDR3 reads CASTLRTSGSYEQYF. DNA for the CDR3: TGTGCCAGCACTCTCCGGACTAGCGGTTCCTACGAGCAGTACTTC.

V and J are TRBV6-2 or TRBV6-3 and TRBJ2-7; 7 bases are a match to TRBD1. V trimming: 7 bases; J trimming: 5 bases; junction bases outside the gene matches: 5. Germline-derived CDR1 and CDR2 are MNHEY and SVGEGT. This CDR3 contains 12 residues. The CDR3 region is CASKETGDEQYF. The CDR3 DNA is TGTGCCAGCAAAGAAACAGGGGACGAGCAGTACTTC.

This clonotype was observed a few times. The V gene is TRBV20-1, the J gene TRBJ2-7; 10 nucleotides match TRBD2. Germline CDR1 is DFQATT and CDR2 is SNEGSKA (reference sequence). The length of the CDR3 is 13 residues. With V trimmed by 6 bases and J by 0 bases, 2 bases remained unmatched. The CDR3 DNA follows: TGCAGTGCCGGGACTAGCGACTCCTACGAGCAGTACTTC. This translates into CSAGTSDSYEQYF.

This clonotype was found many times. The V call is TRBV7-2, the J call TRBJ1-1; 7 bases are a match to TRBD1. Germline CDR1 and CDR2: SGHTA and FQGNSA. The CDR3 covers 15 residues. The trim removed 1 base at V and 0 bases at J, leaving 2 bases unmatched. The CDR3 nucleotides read TGTGCCAGCAGCTTAGTGGGACAGCTGAACACTGAAGCTTTCTTT. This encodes CASSLVGQLNTEAFF. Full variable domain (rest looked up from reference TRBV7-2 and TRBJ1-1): GAGVSQSPSNKVTEKGKDVELRCDPISGHTALYWYRQSLGQGLEFLIYFQGNSAPDKSGLPSDRFSAERTGGSVSTLTIQRTQQEDSAVYLCASSLVGQLNTEAFFGQGTRLTVV.

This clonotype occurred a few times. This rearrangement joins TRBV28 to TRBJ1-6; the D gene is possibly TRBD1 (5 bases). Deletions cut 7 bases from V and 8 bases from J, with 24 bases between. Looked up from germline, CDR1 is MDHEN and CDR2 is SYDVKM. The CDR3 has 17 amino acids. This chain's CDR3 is CASNILGGRVNYSPLHF. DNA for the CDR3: TGTGCCAGCAACATACTGGGAGGCAGGGTGAATTATTCACCCCTCCACTTT.

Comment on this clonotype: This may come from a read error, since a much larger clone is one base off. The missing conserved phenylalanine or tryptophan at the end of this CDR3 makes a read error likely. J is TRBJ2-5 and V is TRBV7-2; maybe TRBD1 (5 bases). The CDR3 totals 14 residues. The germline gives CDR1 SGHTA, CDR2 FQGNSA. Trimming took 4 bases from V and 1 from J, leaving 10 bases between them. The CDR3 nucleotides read TGTGCCAGCAGCTCGGACACCTTCCAAGAGACCCAGTACGTC. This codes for CASSSDTFQETQYV.

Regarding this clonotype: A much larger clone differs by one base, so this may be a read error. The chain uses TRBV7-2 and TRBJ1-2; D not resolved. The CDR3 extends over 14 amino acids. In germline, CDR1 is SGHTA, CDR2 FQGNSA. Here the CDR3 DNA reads TGTGCCTGCAGCTTATCCGGGAGTAACTATGGCTACACCTTC. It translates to CACSLSGSNYGYTF.

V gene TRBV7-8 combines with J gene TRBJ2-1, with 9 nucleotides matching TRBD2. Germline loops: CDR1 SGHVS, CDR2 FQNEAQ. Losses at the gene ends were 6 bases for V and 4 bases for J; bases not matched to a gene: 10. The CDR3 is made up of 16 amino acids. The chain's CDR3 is CASSTGSGRRYNEQFF. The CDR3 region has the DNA TGTGCCAGCAGTACCGGAAGCGGGAGGAGATACAATGAGCAGTTCTTC.

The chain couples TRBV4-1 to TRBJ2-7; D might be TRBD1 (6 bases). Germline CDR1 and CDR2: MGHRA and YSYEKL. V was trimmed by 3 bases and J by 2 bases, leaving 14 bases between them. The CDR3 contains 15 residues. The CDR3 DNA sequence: TGCGCCAGCAGCCAGACCACGGGACAACCCTACGAGCAGTACTTC. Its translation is CASSQTTGQPYEQYF.

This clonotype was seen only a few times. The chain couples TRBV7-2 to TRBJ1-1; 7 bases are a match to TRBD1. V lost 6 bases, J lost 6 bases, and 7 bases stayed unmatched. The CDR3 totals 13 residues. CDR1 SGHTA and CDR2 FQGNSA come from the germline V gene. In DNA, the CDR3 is TGTGCCAGCAGAAAGACAGGGCGCCCTGAAGCTTTCTTT. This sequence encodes CASRKTGRPEAFF.

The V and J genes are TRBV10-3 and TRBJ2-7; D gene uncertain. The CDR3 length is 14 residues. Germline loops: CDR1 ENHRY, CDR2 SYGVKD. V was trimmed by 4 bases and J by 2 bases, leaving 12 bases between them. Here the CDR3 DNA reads TGTGCCATCAGTGTGACCTCTCCCCCCTACGAGCAGTACTTC. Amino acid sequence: CAISVTSPPYEQYF.